The clone carrying this T cell receptor beta chain was seen a few times. These data originate in a study of T cells after yellow fever vaccination. The CDR3 is 10 residues long. V was shortened by 4 bases and J by 7 bases, with 4 bases between the two germline ends. Germline assignment: CDR1 MDHEN and CDR2 SYDVKM. As TCR cDNA was made by 5'RACE template switching, a universal primer site and UMIs were added. MiXCR, applied by TCRdb to the 5' RACE reads, yields one record per CDR3 protein. The sample includes around 530,000 distinct CDR3 sequences, less than 20% of them seen just once. V is TRBV28 and J is TRBJ1-2; D unclear. The receptor was isolated from a man younger than 35 who received the YFV17D yellow fever vaccine. The source was PBMCs, collected 4 to 6 days after the first yellow fever vaccination. The CDR3 sequence is CASSSRGYTF. The CDR3 coding sequence is TGTGCCAGCAGTTCGCGTGGCTACACCTTC.